Below are 18 T cell receptor beta chains sequenced from a single sample in a study of shared clonotypes between healthy human individuals. Sequenced by immunoSEQ multiplex PCR; TCRdb stores in-frame clones only, minus some. The sample has 900,000 to 1,200,000 clones, around 78% seen once. Sequencing input: memory CD4+ T cells from PBMCs. Subset defined: CD45RA-negative fraction. These receptors originate from a young man in good health. Some clones in this sample may be carry-over from other donors' samples.

At least ten counts were recorded for this clone. As DNA, the CDR3 is TGCGCCAGCAGTGAGGGGCAGGGGGATGTCTACGAGCAGTACTTC. Its translation: CASSEGQGDVYEQYF. The rearrangement uses TRBV10-2 and TRBJ2-7; 7 bases align to TRBD1. The CDR3 totals 15 residues. The junction had 7 bases not matched to a gene; V was cut back by 2 bases and J by 3 bases. CDR1 and CDR2 from the germline V gene are WSHSY and SAAADI.

J is TRBJ2-5 and V is TRBV5-1; 8 nucleotides line up with TRBD1. The CDR3 runs 15 residues. Germline values: CDR1 SGHRS, CDR2 YFSETQ. After removal of 3 bases from V and 1 base from J, the junction contained 5 bases not matched to a gene. The CDR3 nucleotides read TGCGCCAGCAGCTGGACAGGGACCACCCAAGAGACCCAGTACTTC. This codes for CASSWTGTTQETQYF. Filled out from reference TRBV5-1 and TRBJ2-5, the complete variable domain reads KAGVTQTPRYLIKTRGQQVTLSCSPISGHRSVSWYQQTPGQGLQFLFEYFSETQRNKGNFPGRFSGRQFSNSRSEMNVSTLELGDSALYLCASSWTGTTQETQYFGPGTRLLVL.

The sample holds a few counts of this clone. The chain carries TRBV7-3 and TRBJ2-5; possibly TRBD1 or TRBD2 for D (5 bases each). There are 13 residues in the CDR3. Germline-derived CDR1 and CDR2 are SGHTA and FQGTGA. Deletions cut 1 base from V and 11 bases from J, with 14 bases between. The CDR3 region is CASSLIERGEQYF. For the CDR3, the DNA is TGTGCCAGCAGCTTAATAGAGAGGGGAGAGCAGTACTTC.

The V gene is TRBV7-2, the J gene TRBJ2-1, with 9 bases aligning to TRBD2. The CDR3 contains 16 residues. The trim removed 4 bases at V and 4 bases at J, leaving 8 bases unmatched. In germline, CDR1 is SGHTA, CDR2 FQGNSA. The CDR3, as DNA: TGTGCCAGCAGCTCATCCGGGACTAGCACATACAATGAGCAGTTCTTC. This encodes CASSSSGTSTYNEQFF.

This clone was detected only a few times. The genes are TRBV10-1 and TRBJ2-7; tentatively, D is TRBD2 (6 bases). The V and J ends lost 11 bases and 7 bases respectively, with 9 bases between them. Germline V gene lookup returns CDR1 WNHNN and CDR2 SYGVQD (reference sequence). The CDR3 sequence is 9 residues long. For the CDR3, the DNA is TGCGCCCCCGCGGGGGAGCAGTACTTC. Encoded protein: CAPAGEQYF.

The genes are TRBV28 and TRBJ1-2; TRBD1 is a possible D gene (5 bases). The V gene's germline CDR1 is MDHEN and CDR2 SYDVKM. This CDR3 is built from 14 residues. With 6 bases removed from V and 7 bases from J, the gap between germline ends came to 18 bases. This CDR3 is CASRGAGKGSGYTF. CDR3 in DNA: TGTGCCAGCAGAGGGGCAGGGAAGGGAAGTGGCTACACCTTC.

The chain joins TRBV7-6 to TRBJ1-1, with unresolved D. Between the trimmed V and J ends, which lost 0 bases and 2 bases, there was a span of 10 bases. The CDR3 length is 15 residues. CDR1 SGHVS and CDR2 FNYEAQ come from the germline V gene. CDR3 residues: CASSLAPFSNTEAFF. The CDR3 DNA sequence: TGTGCCAGCAGCTTAGCGCCGTTCTCCAACACTGAAGCTTTCTTT.

V gene TRBV5-1 combines with J gene TRBJ1-1; D remains ambiguous. The CDR3 extends over 14 amino acids. Germline CDR1 and CDR2: SGHRS and YFSETQ. V lost 4 bases to trimming and J lost 6 bases, with 16 bases between them. The DNA of the CDR3 is TGCGCCAGCAGCCCACCGTTCACTGGGGCTGAAGCTTTCTTT. It codes for CASSPPFTGAEAFF.

The J gene is TRBJ2-5, the V gene TRBV6-6; D unclear. Germline CDR1 reads MNHNY; CDR2 reads SVGAGI (reference sequence). The length of the CDR3 is 14 residues. V lost 4 bases and J lost 4, with 13 bases in between. The CDR3 protein is CASSSQSRAETQYF. CDR3 nucleotide sequence: TGTGCCAGCAGTTCTCAGTCCCGCGCAGAGACCCAGTACTTC.

This clone has a single count. The chain has TRBV4-1 and TRBJ1-2; D ambiguous. Germline assignment: CDR1 MGHRA and CDR2 YSYEKL. The CDR3 has 14 residues. The V and J ends lost 4 bases and 0 bases respectively, with 9 bases between them. The CDR3 protein is CASSPHGANYGYTF. The CDR3 bases are TGCGCCAGCAGCCCCCACGGGGCTAACTATGGCTACACCTTC.

This clone has only one observation. This same CDR3 is encoded by further DNA sequences in the sample. The gene calls are TRBV7-7 and TRBJ2-5; no firm D call. In germline, CDR1 is SSHAT, CDR2 FNYEAQ (reference sequence). Trimming removed 6 bases at V and 1 base at J, with 9 bases between. CDR3 length equals 13 residues. The CDR3: CASSPRVQETQYF. The CDR3 DNA is TGTGCCAGCAGTCCGAGAGTCCAAGAGACCCAGTACTTC.

This clone was recorded only once. This sequence joins TRBV5-1 and TRBJ2-3; D is possibly TRBD2 (5 bases). V lost 4 bases and J 0 bases, leaving 12 bases between the germline ends. The germline gives CDR1 SGHRS, CDR2 YFSETQ. The CDR3 spans 15 residues. CDR3 DNA sequence: TGCGCCAGCAGCCTATATAGCGTGAGCACAGATACGCAGTATTTT. It codes for CASSLYSVSTDTQYF.

This clone was seen ten or more times. This chain connects TRBV2 to TRBJ1-2; D possibly corresponds to TRBD1 (6 bases). CDR1 is SNHLY, CDR2 FYNNEI, per germline. Trimming shortened V by 3 bases and J by 2 bases, and 10 bases separated the two germline ends. The CDR3 spans 14 residues. The CDR3 protein is CASSDRGLNYGYTF. In nucleotides, the CDR3 is TGTGCCAGCAGTGACAGGGGCCTGAACTATGGCTACACCTTC.

This clone showed up just once. The chain combines TRBV7-2 with TRBJ1-2; 7 bases map to TRBD1. Germline CDR1 reads SGHTA; CDR2 reads FQGNSA. V lost 1 base, J lost 4 bases, and 6 bases stayed unmatched. The CDR3 runs 15 residues. The CDR3 is CASSLVTGASYGYTF. The CDR3 DNA reads TGTGCCAGCAGCTTAGTAACAGGGGCAAGCTATGGCTACACCTTC.

The rearrangement links TRBV5-1 to TRBJ2-7; 10 bases align to TRBD1. V was clipped by 5 bases and J by 7 bases; unmatched bases: 6. Germline V gene data show CDR1 as SGHRS and CDR2 as YFSETQ. The CDR3 contains 13 residues. The CDR3 DNA reads as TGCGCCAGCAGTCGGGACAGGGGCAAAGAGCAGTACTTC. It yields the protein CASSRDRGKEQYF.

About this clone itself: This likely traces to a read error, being one base from a far larger clone. The gene calls are TRBV27 and TRBJ2-7; D possibly matches TRBD1 or TRBD2 (6 bases each). CDR1 MNHEY and CDR2 SMNVEV come from the germline V gene (reference sequence). The CDR3 contains 14 residues. The V end lost 7 bases, the J end lost 1 base, and 14 bases lay between the germline ends. CDR3 region: CASTLGGTSYEQYF. The CDR3 DNA sequence: TGTGCCAGCACCCTAGGGGGGACTTCCTACGAGCAGTACTTC.

This chain connects TRBV4-2 to TRBJ2-7; TRBD2 aligns across 7 bases. The CDR3 runs 16 residues. V lost 0 bases to trimming and J lost 4 bases; unmatched junction nucleotides: 9. The V gene's germline CDR1 is LGHNA and CDR2 YNFKEQ. In DNA form, the CDR3 reads TGTGCCAGCAGCCAAGATCCCGCTAGCGGAGAATACGAGCAGTACTTC. Its protein is CASSQDPASGEYEQYF.

CDR3 in DNA: TGTGCCAGCAGTTATCGGAGCTACTTCACAGATACGCAGTATTTT. Translation: CASSYRSYFTDTQYF. This chain uses TRBV6-5 with TRBJ2-3, with unresolved D. Germline V lookup: CDR1 MNHEY, CDR2 SVGAGI. The CDR3 is 15 residues long. The ends were cut back, 3 bases at V and 2 bases at J, with 12 bases in the middle.